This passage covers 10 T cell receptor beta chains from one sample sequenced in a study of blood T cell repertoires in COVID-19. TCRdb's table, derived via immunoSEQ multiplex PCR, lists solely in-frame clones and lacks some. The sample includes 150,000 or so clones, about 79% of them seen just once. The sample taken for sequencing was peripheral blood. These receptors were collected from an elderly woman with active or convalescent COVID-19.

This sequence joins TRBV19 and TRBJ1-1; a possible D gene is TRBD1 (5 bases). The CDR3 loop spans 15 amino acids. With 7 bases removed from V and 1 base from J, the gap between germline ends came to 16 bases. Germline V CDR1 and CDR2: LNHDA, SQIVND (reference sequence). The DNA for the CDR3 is TGTGCCAGTACCCAGGGCCCGCTCCCGAACACTGAAGCTTTCTTT. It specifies CASTQGPLPNTEAFF.

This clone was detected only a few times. Here the CDR3 DNA reads TGTGCCAGCAGCTTAGGCAGGGGGTCGACTGAAGCTTTCTTT. Translated, it gives CASSLGRGSTEAFF. This chain connects TRBV11-2 to TRBJ1-1; 7 bases agree with TRBD1. Germline loops: CDR1 SGHAT, CDR2 FQNNGV. CDR3 length: 14 residues. After removal of 1 base from V and 5 bases from J, the junction contained 4 bases not matched to a gene.

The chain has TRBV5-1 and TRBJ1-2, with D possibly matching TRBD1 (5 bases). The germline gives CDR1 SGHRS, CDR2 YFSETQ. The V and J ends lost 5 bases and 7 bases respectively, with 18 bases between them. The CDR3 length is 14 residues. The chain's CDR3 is CASSSSAGEGGYTF. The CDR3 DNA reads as TGCGCCAGCAGTTCCTCGGCGGGGGAGGGTGGCTACACCTTC.

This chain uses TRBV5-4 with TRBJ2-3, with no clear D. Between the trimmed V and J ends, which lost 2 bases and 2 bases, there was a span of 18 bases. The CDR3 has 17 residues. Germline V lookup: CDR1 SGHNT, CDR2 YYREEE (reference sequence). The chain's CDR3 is CASSLTRLGLDTDTQYF. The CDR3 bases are TGTGCCAGCAGCTTAACCCGCCTAGGTCTGGACACAGATACGCAGTATTTT.

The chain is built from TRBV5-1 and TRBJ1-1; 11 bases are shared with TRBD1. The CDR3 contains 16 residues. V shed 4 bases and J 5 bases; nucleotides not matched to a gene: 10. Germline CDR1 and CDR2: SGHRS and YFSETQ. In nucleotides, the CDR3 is TGCGCCAGCAGCACAGGACAGGGGGCGATAGTGACTGAAGCTTTCTTT. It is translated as CASSTGQGAIVTEAFF.

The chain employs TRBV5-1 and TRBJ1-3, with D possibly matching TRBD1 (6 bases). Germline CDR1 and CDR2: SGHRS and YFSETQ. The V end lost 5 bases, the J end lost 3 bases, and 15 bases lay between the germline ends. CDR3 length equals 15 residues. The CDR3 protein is CASRPQGLDGNTIYF. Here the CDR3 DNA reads TGCGCCAGCAGACCGCAGGGGCTTGATGGAAACACCATATATTTT.

The CDR3 loop reads CASRKTTGGNQPQHF. The CDR3 nucleotides are TGTGCCAGCAGGAAGACGACAGGGGGGAATCAGCCCCAGCATTTT. V is TRBV27 and J is TRBJ1-5, with 9 bases fitting TRBD1. V dropped 6 bases and J dropped 4; count of bases not matched to a gene: 7. The CDR3 totals 15 residues. Germline CDR1 is MNHEY and CDR2 is SMNVEV (reference sequence).

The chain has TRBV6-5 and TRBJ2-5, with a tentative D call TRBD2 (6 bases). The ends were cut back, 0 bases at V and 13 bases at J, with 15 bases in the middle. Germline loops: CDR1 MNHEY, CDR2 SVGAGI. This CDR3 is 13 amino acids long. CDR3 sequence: CASSYSGGFDRYF. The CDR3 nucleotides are TGTGCCAGCAGTTACTCTGGAGGGTTTGACCGGTACTTC.

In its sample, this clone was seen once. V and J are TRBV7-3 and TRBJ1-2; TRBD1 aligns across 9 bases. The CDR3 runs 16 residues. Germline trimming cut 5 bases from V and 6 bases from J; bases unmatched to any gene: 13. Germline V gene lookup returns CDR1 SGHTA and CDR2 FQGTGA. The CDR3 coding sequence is TGTGCCAGCAGCCCTTATAGTGGACAGGGGAGAGATGGCTACACCTTC. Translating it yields CASSPYSGQGRDGYTF.

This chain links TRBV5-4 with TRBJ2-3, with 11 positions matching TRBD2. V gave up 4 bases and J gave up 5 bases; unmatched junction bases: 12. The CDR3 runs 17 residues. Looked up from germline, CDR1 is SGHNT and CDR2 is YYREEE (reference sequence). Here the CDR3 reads CASSRPVAGGPGDTQYF. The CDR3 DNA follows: TGTGCCAGCAGCCGCCCGGTAGCGGGGGGGCCGGGAGATACGCAGTATTTT.